This T cell receptor beta chain derives from a study of shared clonotypes between healthy human individuals. CDR1 and CDR2 (germline): GTSNPN, SVGIG (reference sequence). V was pared by 0 bases and J by 0 bases, with 14 bases between. This CDR3 contains 16 residues. General study results and limits: Exclusively blood specimens were collected; tissue repertoires likely differ.

Unsorted samples drew genomic DNA from 85 million to 90 million PBMCs. Profiled with immunoSEQ multiplex PCR; TCRdb holds only in-frame clones, not every one. The data show around 500,000 clones, about 72% seen once. Comments on this clone: Its matching antigen is unknown.

The source material was PBMCs. The gene calls are TRBV30 and TRBJ2-5, with D possibly matching TRBD1 (6 bases). The clonotype originates from a woman aged 40 to 50 in good health. Some clones in this sample may be carry-over from other donors' samples. The CDR3 loop reads CAWSVRGRGYQETQYF. The CDR3 bases are TGTGCCTGGAGTGTACGAGGAAGGGGGTACCAAGAGACCCAGTACTTC.